The T cell receptor beta chain described here comes from a study of T cell changes during pregnancy in multiple sclerosis. The table came from immunoSEQ multiplex PCR; TCRdb's copy has only in-frame clones and leaves some out. The repertoire holds about 39,000 clones, 75% to 95% seen once, with 0.3% to 0.45% in the top ten. The TCR comes from a female donor in good health, enrolled as a control in a pregnancy study. The sample here was CD4+ T cells from peripheral blood mononuclear cells, taken in the third trimester of pregnancy.

The chain's CDR3 is CATKGLASREQYF. The CDR3 nucleotides are TGTGCCACCAAGGGACTTGCCTCTCGGGAGCAGTACTTC. The gene calls are TRBV27 and TRBJ2-7, with a possible D match to TRBD2 (6 bases). The CDR3 loop spans 13 amino acids. Per the germline V gene, CDR1 is MNHEY and CDR2 is SMNVEV (reference sequence). Deletions cut 10 bases from V and 7 bases from J, with 20 bases between.